This entry lists 2 T cell receptor beta chains sequenced from one sample in a study of blood T cells in healthy people across ages. The authors ran a second PCR of about 7 to 11 cycles using a sample-barcoded 5' primer and a J-beta primer mix. TCRdb called the 5' RACE reads again in MiXCR, with one record for every CDR3 protein. This sample has some 1.8 million distinct CDR3 sequences, with about two fifths found just once. The sequenced sample consisted of blood. Receptor source: a human donor in good health.

CDR3 sequence reads: CASSLNSGGAREQFF. In DNA form, the CDR3 reads TGTGCCAGCAGTCTCAATAGCGGGGGGGCCAGGGAGCAGTTCTTC. This chain connects TRBV12-3 or TRBV12-4 to TRBJ2-1, with 11 bases aligning to TRBD2. V lost 5 bases and J lost 10; bases outside the gene matches: 10. There are 15 residues in the CDR3.

CDR3 sequence (DNA): TGCAGTGCTAGAGTTCCTAGCGGGGGTTTTAAGACCCAGTACTTC. Translation: CSARVPSGGFKTQYF. This chain links TRBV20-1 with TRBJ2-5, with 10 bases identical to TRBD2. The CDR3 sequence is 15 residues long. Germline CDR1 and CDR2: DFQATT and SNEGSKA (reference sequence). After removal of 1 base from V and 6 bases from J, the junction contained 8 bases not matched to a gene.